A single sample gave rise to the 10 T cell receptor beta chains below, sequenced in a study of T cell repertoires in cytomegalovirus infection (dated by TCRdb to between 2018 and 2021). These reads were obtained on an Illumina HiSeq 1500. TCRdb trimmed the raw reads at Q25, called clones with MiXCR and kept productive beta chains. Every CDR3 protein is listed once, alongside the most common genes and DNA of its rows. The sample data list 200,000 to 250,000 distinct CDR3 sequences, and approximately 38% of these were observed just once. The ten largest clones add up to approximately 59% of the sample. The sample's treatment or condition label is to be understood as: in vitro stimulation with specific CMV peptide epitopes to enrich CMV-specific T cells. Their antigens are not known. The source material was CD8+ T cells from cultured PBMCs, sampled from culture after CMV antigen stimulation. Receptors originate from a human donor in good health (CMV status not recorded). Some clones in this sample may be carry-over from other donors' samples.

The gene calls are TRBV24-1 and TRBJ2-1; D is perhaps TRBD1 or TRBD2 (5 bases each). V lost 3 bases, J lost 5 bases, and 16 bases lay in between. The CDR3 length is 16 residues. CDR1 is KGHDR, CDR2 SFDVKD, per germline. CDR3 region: CATSDVGTTIHNEQFF. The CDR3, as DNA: TGTGCCACCAGTGATGTCGGGACGACAATCCACAATGAGCAGTTCTTC.

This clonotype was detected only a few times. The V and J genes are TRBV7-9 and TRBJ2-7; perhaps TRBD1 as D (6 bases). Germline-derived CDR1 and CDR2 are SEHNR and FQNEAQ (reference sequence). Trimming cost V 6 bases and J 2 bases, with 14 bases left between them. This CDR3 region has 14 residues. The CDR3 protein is CASRNQGLAYEQYF. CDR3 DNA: TGTGCCAGCAGGAACCAGGGGTTGGCCTACGAGCAGTACTTC.

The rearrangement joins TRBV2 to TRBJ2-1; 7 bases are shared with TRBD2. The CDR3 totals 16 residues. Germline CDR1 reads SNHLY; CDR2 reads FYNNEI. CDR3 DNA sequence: TGTGCTACACGGACTAGAGGAAGGTCCGCGATCAATGAGCAGTTCTTC. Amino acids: CATRTRGRSAINEQFF.

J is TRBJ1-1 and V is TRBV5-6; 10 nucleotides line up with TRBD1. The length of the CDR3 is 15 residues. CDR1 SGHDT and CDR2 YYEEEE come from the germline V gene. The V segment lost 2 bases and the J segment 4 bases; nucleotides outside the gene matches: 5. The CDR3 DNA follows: TGTGCCAGCAGCTTTGCCGGGACAGGGGCCACTGAAGCTTTCTTT. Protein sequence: CASSFAGTGATEAFF.

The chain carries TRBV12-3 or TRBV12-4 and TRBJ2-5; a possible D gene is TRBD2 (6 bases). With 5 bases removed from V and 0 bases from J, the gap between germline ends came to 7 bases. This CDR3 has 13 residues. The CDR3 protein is CASSGTYQETQYF. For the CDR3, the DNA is TGTGCCAGCAGTGGGACTTACCAAGAGACCCAGTACTTC.

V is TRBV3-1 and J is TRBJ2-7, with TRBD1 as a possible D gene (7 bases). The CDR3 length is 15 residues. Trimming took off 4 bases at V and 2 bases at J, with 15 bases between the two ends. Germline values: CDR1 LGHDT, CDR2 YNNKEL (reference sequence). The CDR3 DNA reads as TGTGCCAGCAGCCCTAGCGCCGGGACAGCCTACGAGCAGTACTTC. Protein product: CASSPSAGTAYEQYF.

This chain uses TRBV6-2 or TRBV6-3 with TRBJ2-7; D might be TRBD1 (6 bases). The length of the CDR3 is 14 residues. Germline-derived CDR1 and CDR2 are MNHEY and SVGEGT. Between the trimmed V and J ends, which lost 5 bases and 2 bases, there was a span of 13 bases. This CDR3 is CASSTQGRPYEQYF. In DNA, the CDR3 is TGTGCCAGCAGTACGCAGGGGCGCCCCTACGAGCAGTACTTC.

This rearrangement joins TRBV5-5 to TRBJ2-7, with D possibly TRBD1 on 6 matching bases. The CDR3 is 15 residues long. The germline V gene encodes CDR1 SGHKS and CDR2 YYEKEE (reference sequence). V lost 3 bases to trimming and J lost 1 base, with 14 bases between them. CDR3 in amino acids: CASSWDTGVSYEQYF. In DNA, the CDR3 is TGTGCCAGCAGCTGGGACACCGGTGTTTCCTACGAGCAGTACTTC.

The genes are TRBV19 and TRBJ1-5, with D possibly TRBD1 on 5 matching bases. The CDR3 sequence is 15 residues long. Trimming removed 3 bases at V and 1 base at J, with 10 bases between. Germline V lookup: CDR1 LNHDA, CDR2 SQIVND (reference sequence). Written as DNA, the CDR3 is TGTGCCAGTAGTATGCAGGGTGAGAGCAATCAGCCCCAGCATTTT. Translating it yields CASSMQGESNQPQHF.

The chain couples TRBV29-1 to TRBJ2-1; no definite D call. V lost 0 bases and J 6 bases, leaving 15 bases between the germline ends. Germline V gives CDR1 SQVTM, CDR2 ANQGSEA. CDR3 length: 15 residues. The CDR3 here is CSVEDPKLPGNEQFF. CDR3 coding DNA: TGCAGCGTTGAAGACCCGAAACTCCCTGGCAATGAGCAGTTCTTC.